These T cell receptor beta chains were read from a single sample in a study of CD8+CD57+ T cells in acquired aplastic anemia. TCRdb re-called the reads with MiXCR, one entry per CDR3 protein. The table has 450,000 to 550,000 distinct CDR3 sequences, around 30% seen once; the top ten hold less than 1%. Sequences were obtained from sorted CD4+, CD8+, or CD8+CD57+ T cells (not recorded which) from PBMCs. These receptors were collected from a human donor with aplastic anemia. Each CDR3 is given with its conserved first and last residue. A D gene is named only where the DNA matches it firmly. The size of a clone is reported for some rows only, either as once, few or many, or as a class for expanded clones.

v_gene	d_gene	j_gene	abundance	CDR3nt	CDR3aa
TRBV7-2	NA	TRBJ2-7	many	TGTGCCAGCAGCTTAGTTGCAGGGAGGTACGAGCAGTACTTC	CASSLVAGRYEQYF
TRBV7-9	NA	TRBJ2-7	NA	TGTGCCAGCAGCTTGGGGCCGGACTACGAGCAGTACTTC	CASSLGPDYEQYF
TRBV10-3	NA	TRBJ1-1	NA	TGTGCCATCGCCCCGGGGAGGACTGAAGCTTTCTTT	CAIAPGRTEAFF
TRBV4-2	NA	TRBJ1-4	NA	TGTGCCAGCAGCCAAGTGCTGCAGGGCCGTAATGAAAAACTGTTTTTT	CASSQVLQGRNEKLFF
TRBV3-1	TRBD1	TRBJ2-3	NA	TGTGCCAGCAGCCAGACAGGGCGGGCAGATACGCAGTATTTT	CASSQTGRADTQYF
TRBV15	TRBD1	TRBJ2-5	NA	TGTGCCACCGAAAGGGGGCGGAAGACCCAGTACTTC	CATERGRKTQYF
TRBV20-1	NA	TRBJ2-1	NA	TGCAGTGGGGAGCTTGGGGTTAAGCAGTTCTTC	CSGELGVKQFF
TRBV29-1	NA	TRBJ1-2	NA	TGCAGCGTTGGTGGGGGGGCAGACGGCTACACCTTC	CSVGGGADGYTF
TRBV15	TRBD2	TRBJ2-5	NA	TGTGCCACCAGCAGAGATAGCGGGGGGGCCCTGGAGACCCAGTACTTC	CATSRDSGGALETQYF
TRBV6-1	NA	TRBJ1-2	NA	TGTGCCAGCAGTGAACCCGCGGTTGGGGAGTATGGCTACACCTTC	CASSEPAVGEYGYTF
TRBV7-7	NA	TRBJ1-5	many	TGTGCTAGCGTCAGGGGTCGGGGAACCAATCAGCCCCAGCATTTT	CASVRGRGTNQPQHF
TRBV19	NA	TRBJ2-6	many	TGTGCCAGTAGTTCCCTCTCCAGCTCTGGGGCCAACGTCCTGACTTTC	CASSSLSSSGANVLTF
TRBV5-1	TRBD1	TRBJ2-1	NA	TGCGCCAGCAGCTTGGCAAGGGACAGAACGAAGAATGAGCAGTTCTTC	CASSLARDRTKNEQFF
TRBV6-1	NA	TRBJ1-6	NA	TGTGCCAGCTCGCACGTAGGAGATTATAATTCACCCCTCCACTTT	CASSHVGDYNSPLHF
TRBV29-1	NA	TRBJ1-5	many	TGCAGCGTTGCCTGGGACACAAATCAGCCCCAGCATTTT	CSVAWDTNQPQHF
TRBV9	NA	TRBJ2-7	once	TGTGCCAGCAGCGTAGCGTTGCGCCAGAAGGGACAACCCTACGAGCAGTACTTC	CASSVALRQKGQPYEQYF